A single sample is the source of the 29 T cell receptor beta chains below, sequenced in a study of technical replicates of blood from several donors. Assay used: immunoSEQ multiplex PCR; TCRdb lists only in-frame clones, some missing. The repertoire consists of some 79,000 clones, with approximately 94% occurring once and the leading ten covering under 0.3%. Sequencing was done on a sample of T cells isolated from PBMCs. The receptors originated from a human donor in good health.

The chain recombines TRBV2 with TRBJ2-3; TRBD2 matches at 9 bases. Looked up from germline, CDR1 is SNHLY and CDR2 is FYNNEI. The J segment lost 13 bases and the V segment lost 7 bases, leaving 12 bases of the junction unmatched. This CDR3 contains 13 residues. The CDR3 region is CASTHPRKRGEYF. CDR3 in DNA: TGTGCCAGCACCCATCCCCGGAAGCGGGGGGAGTATTTT.

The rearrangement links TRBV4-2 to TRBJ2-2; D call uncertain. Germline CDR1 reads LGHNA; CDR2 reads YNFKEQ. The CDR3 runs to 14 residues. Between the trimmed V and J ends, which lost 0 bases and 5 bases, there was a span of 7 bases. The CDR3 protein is CASSQDMYTGELFF. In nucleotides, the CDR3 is TGTGCCAGCAGCCAAGATATGTATACCGGGGAGCTGTTTTTT.

The CDR3 DNA reads as TGTGCCACCAGCAAATCGGCGGGAGGACCGGGCAATGAGCAGTTCTTC. It specifies CATSKSAGGPGNEQFF. The chain is built from TRBV15 and TRBJ2-1; 8 bases align to TRBD2. The CDR3 sequence is 16 residues long. Unmatched junction bases numbered 11, after V lost 4 bases and J lost 6 bases. Germline CDR1 reads LNHNV; CDR2 reads YYDKDF (reference sequence).

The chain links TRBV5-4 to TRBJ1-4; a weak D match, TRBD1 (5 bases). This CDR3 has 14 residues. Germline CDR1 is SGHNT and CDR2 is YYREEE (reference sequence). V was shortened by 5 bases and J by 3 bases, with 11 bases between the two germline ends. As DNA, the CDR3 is TGTGCCAGCAGTTTCAGGGAAGCTAATGAAAAACTGTTTTTT. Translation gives CASSFREANEKLFF.

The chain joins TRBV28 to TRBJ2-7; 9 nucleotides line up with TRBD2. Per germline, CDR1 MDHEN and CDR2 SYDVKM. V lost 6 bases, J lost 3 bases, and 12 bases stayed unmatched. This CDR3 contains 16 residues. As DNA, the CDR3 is TGTGCCAGCAGCTCGGGCGGGGGGGACATTTACTACGAGCAGTACTTC. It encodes CASSSGGGDIYYEQYF.

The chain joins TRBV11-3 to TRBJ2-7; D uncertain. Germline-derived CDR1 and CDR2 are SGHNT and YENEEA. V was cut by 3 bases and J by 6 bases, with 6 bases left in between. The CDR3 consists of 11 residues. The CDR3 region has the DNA TGTGCCAGCAGCTTCTTGGCCGAGCAGTACTTC. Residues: CASSFLAEQYF.

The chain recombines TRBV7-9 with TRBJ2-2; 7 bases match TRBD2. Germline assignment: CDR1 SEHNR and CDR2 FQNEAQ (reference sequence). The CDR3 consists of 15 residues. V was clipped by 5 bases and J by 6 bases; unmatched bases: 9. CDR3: CASSPPAGESGELFF. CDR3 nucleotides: TGTGCCAGCAGCCCCCCGGCGGGAGAATCCGGGGAGCTGTTTTTT.

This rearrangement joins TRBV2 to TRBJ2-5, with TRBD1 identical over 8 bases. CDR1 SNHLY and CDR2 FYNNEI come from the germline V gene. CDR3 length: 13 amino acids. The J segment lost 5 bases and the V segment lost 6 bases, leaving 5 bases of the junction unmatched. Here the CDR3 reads CASRWTGRETQYF. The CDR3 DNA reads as TGTGCCAGCAGGTGGACAGGGAGGGAGACCCAGTACTTC.

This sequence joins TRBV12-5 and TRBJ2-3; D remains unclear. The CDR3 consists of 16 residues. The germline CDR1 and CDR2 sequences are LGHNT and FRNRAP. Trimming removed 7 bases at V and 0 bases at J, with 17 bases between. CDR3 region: CASAPPSSFSTDTQYF. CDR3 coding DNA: TGTGCTAGTGCCCCGCCGAGCTCCTTTAGCACAGATACGCAGTATTTT.

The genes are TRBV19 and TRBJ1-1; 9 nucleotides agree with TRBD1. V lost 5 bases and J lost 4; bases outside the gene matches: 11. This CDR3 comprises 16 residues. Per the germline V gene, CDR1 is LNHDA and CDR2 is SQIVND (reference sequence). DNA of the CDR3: TGTGCCAGTAGTGGCCCCCCCGGGACAGGGACCACTGAAGCTTTCTTT. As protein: CASSGPPGTGTTEAFF.

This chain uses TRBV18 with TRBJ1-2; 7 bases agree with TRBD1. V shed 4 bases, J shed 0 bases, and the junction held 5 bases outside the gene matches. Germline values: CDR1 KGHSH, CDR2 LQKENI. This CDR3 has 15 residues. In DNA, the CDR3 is TGTGCCAGCTCACAGTCCGGGACAGCTAACTATGGCTACACCTTC. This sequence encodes CASSQSGTANYGYTF.

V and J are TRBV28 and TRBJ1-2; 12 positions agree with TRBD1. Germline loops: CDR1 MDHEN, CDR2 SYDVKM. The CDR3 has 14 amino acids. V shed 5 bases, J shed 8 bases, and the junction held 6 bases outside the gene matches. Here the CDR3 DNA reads TGTGCCAGCAGTGGGGACAGGGGGCTGAAAGGCTACACCTTC. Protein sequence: CASSGDRGLKGYTF.

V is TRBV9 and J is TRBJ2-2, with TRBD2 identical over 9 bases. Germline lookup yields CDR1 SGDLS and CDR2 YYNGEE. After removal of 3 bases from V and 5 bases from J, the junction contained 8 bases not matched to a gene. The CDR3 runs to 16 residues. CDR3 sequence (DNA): TGTGCCAGCAGCGCAACCGGGACTAGCTGGACCGGGGAGCTGTTTTTT. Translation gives CASSATGTSWTGELFF.

Written as DNA, the CDR3 is TGTGCCAGCAGGGACAGAGGAGACAATGAGCAGTTCTTC. This sequence encodes CASRDRGDNEQFF. V and J are TRBV11-3 and TRBJ2-1, with D perhaps matching TRBD1 (6 bases). The germline V and J ends were trimmed by 6 bases and 5 bases, with 11 bases remaining between them. Per germline, CDR1 SGHNT and CDR2 YENEEA. This CDR3 has 13 residues.

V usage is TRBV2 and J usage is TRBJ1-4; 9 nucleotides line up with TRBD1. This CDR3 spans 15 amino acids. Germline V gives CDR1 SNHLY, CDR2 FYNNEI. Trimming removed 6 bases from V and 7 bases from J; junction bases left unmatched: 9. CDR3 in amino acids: CASSTQGAPGEKLFF. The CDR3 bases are TGTGCCAGCAGCACACAGGGGGCGCCGGGTGAAAAACTGTTTTTT.

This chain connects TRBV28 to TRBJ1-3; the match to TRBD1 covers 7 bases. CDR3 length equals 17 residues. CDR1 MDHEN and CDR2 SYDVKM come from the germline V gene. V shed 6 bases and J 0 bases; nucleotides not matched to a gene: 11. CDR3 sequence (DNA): TGTGCCAGCAGCGAAAGGACAGGCCCTAACTCTGGAAACACCATATATTTT. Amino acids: CASSERTGPNSGNTIYF.

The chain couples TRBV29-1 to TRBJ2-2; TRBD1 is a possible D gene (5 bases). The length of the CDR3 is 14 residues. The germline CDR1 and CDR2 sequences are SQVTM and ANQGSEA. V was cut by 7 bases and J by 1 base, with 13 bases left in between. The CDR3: CSARPGLNTGELFF. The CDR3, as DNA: TGCAGCGCCCGGCCAGGGCTGAACACCGGGGAGCTGTTTTTT.

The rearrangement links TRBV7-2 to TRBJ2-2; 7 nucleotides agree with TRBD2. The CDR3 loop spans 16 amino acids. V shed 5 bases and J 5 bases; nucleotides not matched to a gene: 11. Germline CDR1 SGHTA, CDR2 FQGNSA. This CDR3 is CASSQVAGHRTGELFF. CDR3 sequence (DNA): TGTGCCAGCAGCCAGGTAGCGGGTCATAGAACCGGGGAGCTGTTTTTT.

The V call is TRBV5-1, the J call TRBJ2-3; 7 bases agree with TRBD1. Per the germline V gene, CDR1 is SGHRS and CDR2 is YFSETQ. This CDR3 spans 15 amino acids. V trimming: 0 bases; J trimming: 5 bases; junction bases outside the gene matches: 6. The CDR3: CASSLDRGSVDTQYF. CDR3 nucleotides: TGCGCCAGCAGCTTGGACAGGGGAAGTGTAGATACGCAGTATTTT.

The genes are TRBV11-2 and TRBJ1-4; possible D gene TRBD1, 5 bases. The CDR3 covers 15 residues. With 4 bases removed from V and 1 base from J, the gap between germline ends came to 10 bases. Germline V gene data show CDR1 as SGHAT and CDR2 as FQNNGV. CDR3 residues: CASSYQGVTNEKLFF. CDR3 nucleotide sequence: TGTGCCAGCAGCTACCAGGGTGTAACTAATGAAAAACTGTTTTTT. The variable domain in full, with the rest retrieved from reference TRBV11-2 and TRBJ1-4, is EAGVAQSPRYKIIEKRQSVAFWCNPISGHATLYWYQQILGQGPKLLIQFQNNGVVDDSQLPKDRFSAERLKGVDSTLKIQPAKLEDSAVYLCASSYQGVTNEKLFFGSGTQLSVL.

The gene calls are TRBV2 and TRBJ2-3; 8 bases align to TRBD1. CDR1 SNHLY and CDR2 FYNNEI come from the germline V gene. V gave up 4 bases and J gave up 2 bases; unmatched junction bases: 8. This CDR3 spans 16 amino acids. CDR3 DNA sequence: TGTGCCAGCAGTGCAGGGGGCCTTACTTACACAGATACGCAGTATTTT. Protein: CASSAGGLTYTDTQYF.

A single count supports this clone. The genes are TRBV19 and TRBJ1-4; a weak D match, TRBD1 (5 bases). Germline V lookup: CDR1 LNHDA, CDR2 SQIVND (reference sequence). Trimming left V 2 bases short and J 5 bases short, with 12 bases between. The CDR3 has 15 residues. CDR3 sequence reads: CASSISQGMNEKLFF. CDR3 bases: TGTGCCAGTAGTATATCGCAGGGAATGAATGAAAAACTGTTTTTT.

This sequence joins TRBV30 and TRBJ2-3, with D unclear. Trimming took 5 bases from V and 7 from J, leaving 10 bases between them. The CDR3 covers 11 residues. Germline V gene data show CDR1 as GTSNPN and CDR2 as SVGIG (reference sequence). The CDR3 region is CAWLGENTQYF. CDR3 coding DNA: TGTGCCTGGTTAGGAGAGAATACGCAGTATTTT.

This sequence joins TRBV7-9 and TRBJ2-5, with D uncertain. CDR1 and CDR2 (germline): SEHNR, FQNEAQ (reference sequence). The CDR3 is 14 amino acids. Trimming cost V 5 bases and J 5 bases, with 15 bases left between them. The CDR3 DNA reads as TGTGCCAGCAGCGCCGTCCTGCGTTTCGAGACCCAGTACTTC. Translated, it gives CASSAVLRFETQYF.

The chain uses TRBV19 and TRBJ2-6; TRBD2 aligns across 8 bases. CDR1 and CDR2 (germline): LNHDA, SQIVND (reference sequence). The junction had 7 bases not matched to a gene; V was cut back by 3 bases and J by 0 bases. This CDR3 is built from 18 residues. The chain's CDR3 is CASSIRLASLSGANVLTF. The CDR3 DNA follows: TGTGCCAGTAGTATTAGACTAGCGTCCCTCTCTGGGGCCAACGTCCTGACTTTC.

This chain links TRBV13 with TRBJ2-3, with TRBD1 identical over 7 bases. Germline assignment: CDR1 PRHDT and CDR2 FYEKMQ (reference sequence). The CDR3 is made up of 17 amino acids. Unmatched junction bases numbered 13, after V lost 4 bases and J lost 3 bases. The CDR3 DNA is TGTGCCAGCAGCTCTCCGGACAGGCCACGAGGGACAGATACGCAGTATTTT. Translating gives CASSSPDRPRGTDTQYF.

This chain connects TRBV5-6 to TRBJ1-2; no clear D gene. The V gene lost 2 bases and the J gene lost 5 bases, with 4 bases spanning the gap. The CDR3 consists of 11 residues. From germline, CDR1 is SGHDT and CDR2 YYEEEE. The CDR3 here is CASSFQYGYTF. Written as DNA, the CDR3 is TGTGCCAGCAGCTTTCAGTATGGCTACACCTTC.

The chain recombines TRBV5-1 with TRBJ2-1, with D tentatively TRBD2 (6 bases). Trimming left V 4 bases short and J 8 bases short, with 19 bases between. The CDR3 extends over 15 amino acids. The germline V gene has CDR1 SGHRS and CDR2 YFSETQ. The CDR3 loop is CASSGGRGSEDEQFF. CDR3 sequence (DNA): TGCGCCAGCAGCGGGGGACGGGGGTCCGAGGATGAGCAGTTCTTC.

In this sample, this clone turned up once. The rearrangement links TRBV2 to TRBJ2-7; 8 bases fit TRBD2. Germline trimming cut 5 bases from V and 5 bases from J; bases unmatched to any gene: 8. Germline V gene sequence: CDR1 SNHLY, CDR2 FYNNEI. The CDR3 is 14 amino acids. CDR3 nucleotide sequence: TGTGCCAGCAGTTATGTCGGGGGGGCACACGAGCAGTACTTC. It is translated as CASSYVGGAHEQYF.